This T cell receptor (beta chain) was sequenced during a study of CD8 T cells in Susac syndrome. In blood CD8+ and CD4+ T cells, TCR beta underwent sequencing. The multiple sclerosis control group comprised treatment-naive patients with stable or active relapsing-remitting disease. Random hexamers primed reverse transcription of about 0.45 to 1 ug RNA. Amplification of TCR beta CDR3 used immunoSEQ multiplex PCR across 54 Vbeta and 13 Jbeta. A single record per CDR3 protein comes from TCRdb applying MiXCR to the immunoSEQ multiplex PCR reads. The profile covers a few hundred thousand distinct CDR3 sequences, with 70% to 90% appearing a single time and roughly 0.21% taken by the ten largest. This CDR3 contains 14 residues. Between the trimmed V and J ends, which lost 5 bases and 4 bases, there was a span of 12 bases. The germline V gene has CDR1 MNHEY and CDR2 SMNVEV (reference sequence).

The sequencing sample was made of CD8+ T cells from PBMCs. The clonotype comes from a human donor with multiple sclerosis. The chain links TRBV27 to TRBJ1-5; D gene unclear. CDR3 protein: CASSPSGNNQPQHF. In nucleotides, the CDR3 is TGTGCCAGCAGTCCCAGCGGGAATAATCAGCCCCAGCATTTT.